This T cell receptor (beta chain) derives from a study of blood T cell repertoires in COVID-19 (dated by TCRdb to 2020 to 2021). As for the study more broadly: Collaborator samples came from the United States, Italy and Spain and covered acute and convalescent phases of COVID-19. The prospective study material was composed of cDNA or gDNA derived from T cells, B-cell-depleted T cells, or PBMCs. Subjects who had been exposed to COVID-19, were actively infected with it, or had recovered from it provided the deeply sampled blood TCRbeta repertoires that made up the dataset. A freely available public database, intended as a resource for researchers studying the immune response to SARS-CoV-2, is where the repertoires were released. Samples were obtained from the ongoing ImmuneRACE study (first 160 participants) and from 950 to 1,500 subjects provided by 6 global collaborators. Sample metadata almost always included a de-identified subject ID, COVID-19 status, age in years and sex. HLA class I and class II types, where available, came from metadata supplied by the sample provider rather than from assay-based typing.

General study outcomes and caveats: The amount of clinical and demographic metadata varied by source and participant and was provided uncurated.

Participants in the prospective study were aged about 18 to 95 years, lived in over 20 United States geographic areas, and enrolled through a virtual design. To assign participants to cohorts, the prospective study relied on clinical history that participants themselves reported in a screening survey and a study questionnaire. Exposed participants had been in contact, within 2 weeks of entering the study, with a person who had a PCR-confirmed or clinician-diagnosed case of COVID-19. Mobile phlebotomists in the prospective study collected whole blood, serum and a nasopharyngeal or oropharyngeal swab from every participant. Additional blood draws and questionnaires over an approximately two-month period could optionally be provided by prospective study participants. Before DNA extraction, prospective study blood samples were shipped either frozen or at room temperature. TCRbeta CDR3 regions were amplified from genomic DNA by means of the immunoSEQ Assay, a bias-controlled multiplex PCR. Turning to the authors' computational methods: The number of nucleated cells in each sample was estimated by amplification of reference gene primers within the assay. To quantify the absolute abundance of each unique TCRbeta CDR3 rearrangement, sequence reads were collapsed and filtered. For each sample, productive Simpson clonality was calculated as the square root of Simpson's diversity index over productive rearrangements. TCRdb took this table from immuneACCESS and kept in-frame rearrangements with V and J called. Such tables lack part of the clones; where checked against another copy, unresolved V genes explain under half of the gap, and the rest is unexplained. That table supplies the V and J calls and clone size; D and trimming were determined from the DNA. This sample is represented by 200,000 to 250,000 clones; around nine tenths of them were singletons. About 4% of the sample lies in the top ten.

CDR1 and CDR2 (SEHNR, FQNEAQ) derive from the germline V gene (reference sequence). Ends trimmed: V by 6 bases, J by 6 bases; bases unmatched to a gene: 9. From cysteine to phenylalanine, the CDR3 is 15 amino acids long. Here the CDR3 DNA is all that survives: 45 bases in frame from base 1. Worth noting for this clone: No cognate antigen has been identified for it. Base qualities were left out, and no much larger clone turns up one base away.

The source is a woman in her 30s who had been exposed to COVID-19. The chain couples TRBV7-9 to TRBJ2-1, and 9 bases in between align with TRBD2. Sequencing was done on a sample of PBMCs or T cells enriched from blood (not recorded which). The bases read TGTGCCAGCAGGGGAGCGGGAGGTGGGATCAATGAGCAGTTCTTC. Its amino acids are CASRGAGGGINEQFF. The CDR3, completed at both ends by the reference TRBV7-9 and TRBJ2-1 genes, gives the full variable domain DTGVSQNPRHKITKRGQNVTFRCDPISEHNRLYWYRQTLGQGPEFLTYFQNEAQLEKSRLLSDRFSAERPKGSFSTLEIQRTEQGDSAMYLCASRGAGGGINEQFFGPGTRLTVL.